This TCR beta chain is from a study of blood T cell repertoires in COVID-19. Study details: COVID-19 samples, acute and convalescent, were from the United States, Italy and Spain. T cells, B-cell-depleted T cells, or PBMCs provided the cDNA or gDNA that served as material.

Under the authors' procedure: Using reference gene primer amplification, nucleated cell counts were estimated. Method: immunoSEQ multiplex PCR; TCRdb's copy keeps in-frame clones and lacks some. V and J calls plus clone size are reproduced from that table; the DNA served to infer D and trimming. Here the sample spans a few hundred thousand clones, about 89% being singletons. The CDR3 contains 15 residues. The V end lost 3 bases, the J end lost 0 bases, and 12 bases lay between the germline ends. Germline V gene lookup returns CDR1 MNHEY and CDR2 SVGAGI. The sequenced sample was peripheral blood. The sequence came from a man aged 25-45 years with acute or convalescent COVID-19. The V gene is TRBV6-5, the J gene TRBJ2-7; no definite D call. The CDR3 sequence is CASSYYRVGSYEQYF. The CDR3 bases are TGTGCCAGCAGTTATTACCGGGTCGGCTCCTACGAGCAGTACTTC.